The 5 T cell receptor beta chains presented below share a single source sample, sequenced in a study of early stage breast cancer tumors. TCRdb's copy holds only in-frame clones and misses some; the assay was immunoSEQ multiplex PCR. Here the sample spans some 4,000 clones, 65% to 80% being singletons. Sequenced input: breast tumor tissue. All receptors derive from a person aged 35 to 50 with breast cancer.

CDR3 nucleotides: TGTGCCAGCAGTGCGTTGGCTAGCGGTGACAATGAGCAGTTCTTC. Encoded protein: CASSALASGDNEQFF. The rearrangement uses TRBV27 and TRBJ2-1, with 7 bases lining up with TRBD2. The germline V gene has CDR1 MNHEY and CDR2 SMNVEV (reference sequence). The CDR3 is 15 amino acids. Losses at the gene ends were 5 bases for V and 5 bases for J; bases not matched to a gene: 9.

V usage is TRBV4-3 and J usage is TRBJ2-1, with D tentatively TRBD2 (5 bases). V dropped 0 bases and J dropped 0 bases, with 12 bases sitting between them. The germline V gene encodes CDR1 LGHNA and CDR2 YSLEER. The CDR3 is made up of 17 amino acids. The CDR3 spells CASSQDRLADSYNEQFF. In DNA, the CDR3 is TGCGCCAGCAGCCAAGATCGCCTAGCCGACTCCTACAATGAGCAGTTCTTC.

The chain couples TRBV27 to TRBJ2-7, with 7 positions matching TRBD2. V was clipped by 0 bases and J by 5 bases; unmatched bases: 4. The CDR3 covers 14 residues. Germline CDR1 MNHEY, CDR2 SMNVEV (reference sequence). As DNA, the CDR3 is TGTGCCAGCAGTTTATCGAAGAGCGGGAACGAGCAGTACTTC. Its translation is CASSLSKSGNEQYF.

This clone was detected once. The gene calls are TRBV15 and TRBJ2-7, with D perhaps matching TRBD1 or TRBD2 (5 bases each). This CDR3 has 13 amino acids. CDR1 and CDR2 (germline): LNHNV, YYDKDF (reference sequence). The V gene lost 9 bases and the J gene lost 0 bases, with 12 bases spanning the gap. The CDR3 DNA sequence: TGTGCCACTGGGACCGGAAGCTCCTACGAGCAGTACTTC. It yields the protein CATGTGSSYEQYF.

V gene TRBV7-3 combines with J gene TRBJ2-5; 11 bases map to TRBD2. The CDR3 extends over 16 amino acids. CDR1 is SGHTA, CDR2 FQGTGA, per germline. V shed 5 bases and J 1 base; nucleotides not matched to a gene: 6. The CDR3 reads CASSPTSGSSQETQYF. DNA for the CDR3: TGTGCCAGCAGCCCAACTAGCGGGAGCTCCCAAGAGACCCAGTACTTC.